This TCR beta chain was recorded in a study of technical replicates of blood from several donors. Losses at the gene ends were 2 bases for V and 14 bases for J; bases not matched to a gene: 11. The CDR3 contains 16 residues. Per germline, CDR1 SNHLY and CDR2 FYNNEI. The table lists this clone with a count of one. Measured with immunoSEQ multiplex PCR; TCRdb has only the in-frame clones, and not every one. Seen here are about 94,000 clones, 95% observed once, and the top ten hold 0.2% to 0.25%. This receptor was identified in a human donor in good health. Sample: T cells isolated from PBMCs. The V call is TRBV2, the J call TRBJ2-1; 14 bases align to TRBD2. The CDR3 loop is CASSERGLAGGYSKFF. In nucleotides, the CDR3 is TGTGCCAGCAGTGAAAGAGGACTAGCGGGGGGCTACTCCAAGTTCTTC.